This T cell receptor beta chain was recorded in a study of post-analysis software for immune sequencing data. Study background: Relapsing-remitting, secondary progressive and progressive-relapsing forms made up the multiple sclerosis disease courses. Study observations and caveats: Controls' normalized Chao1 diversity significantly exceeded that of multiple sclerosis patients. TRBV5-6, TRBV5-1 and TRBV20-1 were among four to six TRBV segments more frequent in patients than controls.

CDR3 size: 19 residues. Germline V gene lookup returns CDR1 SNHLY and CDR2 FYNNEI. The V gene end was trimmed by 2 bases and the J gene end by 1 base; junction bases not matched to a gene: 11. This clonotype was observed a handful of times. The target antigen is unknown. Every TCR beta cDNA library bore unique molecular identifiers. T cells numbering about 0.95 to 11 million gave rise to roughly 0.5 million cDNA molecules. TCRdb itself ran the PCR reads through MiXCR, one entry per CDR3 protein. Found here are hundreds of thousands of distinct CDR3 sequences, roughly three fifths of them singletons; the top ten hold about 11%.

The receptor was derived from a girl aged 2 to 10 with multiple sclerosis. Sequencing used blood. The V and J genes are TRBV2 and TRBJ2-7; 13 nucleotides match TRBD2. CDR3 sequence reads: CASSELRTSGRGLSYEQYF. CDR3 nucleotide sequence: TGTGCCAGCAGTGAACTAAGGACTAGCGGGAGAGGACTATCCTACGAGCAGTACTTC.